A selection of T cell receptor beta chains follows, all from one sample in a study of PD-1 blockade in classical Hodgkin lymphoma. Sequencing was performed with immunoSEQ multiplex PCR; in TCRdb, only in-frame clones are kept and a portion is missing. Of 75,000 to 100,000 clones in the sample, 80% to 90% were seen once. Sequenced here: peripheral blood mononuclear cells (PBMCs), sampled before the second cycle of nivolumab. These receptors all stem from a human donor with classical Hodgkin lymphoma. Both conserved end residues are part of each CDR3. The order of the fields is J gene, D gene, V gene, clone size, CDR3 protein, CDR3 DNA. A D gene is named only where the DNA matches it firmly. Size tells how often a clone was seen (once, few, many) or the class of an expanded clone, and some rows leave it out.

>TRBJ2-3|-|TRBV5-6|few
CASSLPGGDTQYF
TGTGCCAGCAGCCTACCGGGCGGAGATACGCAGTATTTT
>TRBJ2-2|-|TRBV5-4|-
CASSPGGDTGELFF
TGTGCCAGCAGCCCCGGCGGGGACACCGGGGAGCTGTTTTTT
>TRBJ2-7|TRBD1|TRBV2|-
CASMEGTGGIWEQYF
TGTGCCAGCATGGAGGGGACAGGGGGCATCTGGGAGCAGTACTTC
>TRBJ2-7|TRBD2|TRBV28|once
CASSPGGREGLYEQYF
TGTGCCAGCAGTCCTGGGGGCCGGGAGGGCCTCTACGAGCAGTACTTC
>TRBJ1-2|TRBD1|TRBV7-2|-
CASSLAPQGAGYGYTF
TGTGCCAGCAGCTTAGCTCCACAGGGGGCAGGCTATGGCTACACCTTC
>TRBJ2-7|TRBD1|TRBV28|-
CASRAGNRGREQYF
TGTGCCAGCAGGGCTGGCAACAGGGGTAGAGAGCAGTACTTC
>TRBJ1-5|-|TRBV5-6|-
CASSFLNQPQHF
TGTGCCAGCAGCTTCCTCAATCAGCCCCAGCATTTT
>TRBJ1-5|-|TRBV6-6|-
CASSYSGGSNQPQHF
TGTGCCAGCAGTTACTCGGGGGGTAGCAATCAGCCCCAGCATTTT
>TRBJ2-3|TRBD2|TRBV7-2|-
CASSLVAKRGDTQYF
TGTGCCAGCAGCTTAGTAGCGAAGCGGGGAGATACGCAGTATTTT
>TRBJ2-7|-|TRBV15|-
CATSYRGGLHEQYF
TGTGCCACCAGCTATAGGGGCGGTCTCCACGAGCAGTACTTC
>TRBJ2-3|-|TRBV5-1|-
CASRVAGAERDTQYF
TGCGCCAGCAGGGTGGCAGGGGCAGAGCGGGATACGCAGTATTTT
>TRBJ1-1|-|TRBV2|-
CASRGRRGGENTEAFF
TGTGCCAGCAGGGGGCGCCGGGGAGGGGAGAACACTGAAGCTTTCTTT
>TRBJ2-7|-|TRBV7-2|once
CASSLGAGSYEQYF
TGTGCCAGCAGCTTAGGGGCAGGCTCCTACGAGCAGTACTTC
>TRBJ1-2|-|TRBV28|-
CASSPPTATNYGYTF
TGTGCCAGCAGTCCTCCCACGGCAACTAACTATGGCTACACCTTC
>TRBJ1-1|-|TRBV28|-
CASSFRGRSEAFF
TGTGCCAGCAGTTTCCGAGGGAGGTCTGAAGCTTTCTTT
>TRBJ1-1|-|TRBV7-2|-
CASSPLLGVAEAFF
TGTGCCAGCAGCCCCCTGTTGGGGGTCGCTGAAGCTTTCTTT
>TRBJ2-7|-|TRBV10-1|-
CASSEATLYEQYF
TGCGCCAGCAGTGAGGCCACTCTATACGAGCAGTACTTC
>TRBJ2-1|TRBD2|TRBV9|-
CASSVGGRNEQFF
TGTGCCAGCAGCGTAGGCGGGAGGAATGAGCAGTTCTTC
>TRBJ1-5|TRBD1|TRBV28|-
CASSLGQGNQPQHF
TGTGCCAGCAGTCTGGGACAGGGGAACCAGCCCCAGCATTTT
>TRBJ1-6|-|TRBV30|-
CAWSPAGNSPLHF
TGTGCCTGGAGCCCGGCGGGCAATTCACCCCTCCACTTT
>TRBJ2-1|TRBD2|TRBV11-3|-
CASSWGGSNEQFF
TGTGCCAGCAGCTGGGGCGGGAGCAATGAGCAGTTCTTC
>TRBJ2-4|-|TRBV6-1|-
CASRGPGDIQYF
TGTGCCAGCAGGGGGCCCGGGGACATTCAGTACTTC
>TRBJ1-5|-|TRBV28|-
CASMGQWTQHF
TGTGCCAGCATGGGGCAATGGACCCAGCATTTT
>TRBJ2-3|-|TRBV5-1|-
CASSEWRGSTSDTQYF
TGCGCCAGCAGCGAATGGAGAGGCTCGACGTCAGATACGCAGTATTTT
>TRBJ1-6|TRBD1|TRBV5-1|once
CASSAGQGVSPLHF
TGCGCCAGCAGCGCGGGACAGGGGGTCTCACCCCTCCACTTT
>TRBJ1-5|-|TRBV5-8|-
CASRLTNQPQHF
TGTGCCAGCAGACTCACGAATCAGCCCCAGCATTTT
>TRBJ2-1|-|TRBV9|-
CASGGGFDYNEQFF
TGTGCCAGTGGGGGCGGGTTCGATTACAATGAGCAGTTCTTC
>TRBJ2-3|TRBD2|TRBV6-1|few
CASSVAGVSDTQYF
TGTGCCAGCAGTGTGGCGGGGGTGTCGGATACGCAGTATTTT
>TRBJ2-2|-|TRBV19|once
CASSSRNTGELFF
TGTGCCAGTAGTTCGAGAAACACCGGGGAGCTGTTTTTT
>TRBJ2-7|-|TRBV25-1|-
CASSEYGIGLAEQYF
TGTGCCAGCAGTGAATATGGGATCGGGCTCGCGGAGCAGTACTTC
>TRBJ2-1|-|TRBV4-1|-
CASSQDQHGGNEQFF
TGCGCCAGCAGCCAAGATCAGCACGGGGGAAATGAGCAGTTCTTC
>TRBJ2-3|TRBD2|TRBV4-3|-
CASSQEGASGTMGPQYF
TGCGCCAGCAGCCAAGAAGGGGCTAGCGGGACCATGGGCCCGCAGTATTTT
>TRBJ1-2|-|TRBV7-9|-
CASSPDNYGYTF
TGTGCCAGCAGCCCAGACAACTATGGCTACACCTTC
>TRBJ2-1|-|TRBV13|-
CASSLVGGSGNEQFF
TGTGCCAGCAGCTTAGTAGGGGGGAGTGGCAATGAGCAGTTCTTC
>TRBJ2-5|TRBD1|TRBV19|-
CASSIQGARETQYF
TGTGCCAGTAGTATCCAGGGGGCTCGCGAGACCCAGTACTTC
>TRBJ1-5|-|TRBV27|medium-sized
CASSMYSNQPQHF
TGTGCCAGCAGTATGTATAGCAATCAGCCCCAGCATTTT
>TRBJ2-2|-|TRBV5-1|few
CASSFGGPNTGELFF
TGCGCCAGCAGCTTTGGAGGGCCGAACACCGGGGAGCTGTTTTTT
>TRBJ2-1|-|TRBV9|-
CASSVTVVGEQFF
TGTGCCAGCAGCGTGACAGTAGTCGGTGAGCAGTTCTTC
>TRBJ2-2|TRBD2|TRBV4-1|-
CASSQDPGAGVRTGELFF
TGCGCCAGCAGCCAAGATCCTGGAGCGGGAGTTCGCACCGGGGAGCTGTTTTTT
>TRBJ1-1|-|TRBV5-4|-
CASSLGGGGNTEAFF
TGTGCCAGCAGCTTGGGAGGAGGGGGGAACACTGAAGCTTTCTTT
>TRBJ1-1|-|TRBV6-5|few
CASSYSGGAEAFF
TGTGCCAGCAGTTACTCAGGGGGGGCTGAAGCTTTCTTT
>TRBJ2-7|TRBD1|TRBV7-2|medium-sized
CASSPARGRPYEQYF
TGTGCCAGCAGCCCGGCCAGGGGGCGTCCATACGAGCAGTACTTC
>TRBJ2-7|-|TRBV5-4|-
CASSLVPSSYEQYF
TGTGCCAGCAGCTTGGTCCCAAGCTCCTACGAGCAGTACTTC
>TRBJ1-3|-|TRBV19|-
CASSRWDGGNTIYF
TGTGCCAGTAGTAGATGGGACGGTGGAAACACCATATATTTT
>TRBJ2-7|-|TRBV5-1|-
CASSLGGPYEQYF
TGCGCCAGCAGCTTGGGGGGCCCCTACGAGCAGTACTTC
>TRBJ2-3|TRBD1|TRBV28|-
CASSLGGQGAMGTQYF
TGTGCCAGCAGTTTAGGGGGACAGGGGGCGATGGGTACGCAGTATTTT
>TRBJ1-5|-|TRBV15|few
CATSRDKGVVGPQHF
TGTGCCACCAGCAGAGATAAGGGGGTTGTGGGGCCCCAGCATTTT
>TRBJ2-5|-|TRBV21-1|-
CASSKVSGRETQYF
TGTGCCAGCAGCAAAGTTAGCGGGAGAGAGACCCAGTACTTC